This T cell receptor (beta chain) is from a study of PD-1 blockade in classical Hodgkin lymphoma. Germline values: CDR1 LNHDA, CDR2 SQIVND (reference sequence). The CDR3 length is 18 residues. Trimming stripped 3 bases from V and 2 bases from J, with 23 bases between. As to this clone: Its antigen is as yet unknown.

The time point was: newly diagnosed, previously untreated cHL patient sample. Magnetic negative selection of thawed PBMCs yielded the CD8+ T cells. General observations from the study: The repertoire differences lack a defined cause, possibly disease activity or prior therapy. Reported findings placed baseline TCR diversity lower in newly diagnosed patients (compared with healthy donors).

Sequenced by immunoSEQ multiplex PCR; TCRdb stores in-frame clones only, minus some. The sample yields about 14,000 clones, roughly nine tenths seen once. Sequenced: CD8+ T cells from blood. This chain connects TRBV19 to TRBJ2-7; a weak D match, TRBD2 (5 bases). The TCR originated in a human donor with classical Hodgkin lymphoma. DNA of the CDR3: TGTGCCAGTAGTATGTCGCCGGGCTCGCGGGTCCTGCCCTACGAGCAGTACTTC. Translating it yields CASSMSPGSRVLPYEQYF. Together with reference TRBV19 and TRBJ2-7, the CDR3 gives the full variable domain: DGGITQSPKYLFRKEGQNVTLSCEQNLNHDAMYWYRQDPGQGLRLIYYSQIVNDFQKGDIAEGYSVSREKKESFPLTVTSAQKNPTAFYLCASSMSPGSRVLPYEQYFGPGTRLTVT.